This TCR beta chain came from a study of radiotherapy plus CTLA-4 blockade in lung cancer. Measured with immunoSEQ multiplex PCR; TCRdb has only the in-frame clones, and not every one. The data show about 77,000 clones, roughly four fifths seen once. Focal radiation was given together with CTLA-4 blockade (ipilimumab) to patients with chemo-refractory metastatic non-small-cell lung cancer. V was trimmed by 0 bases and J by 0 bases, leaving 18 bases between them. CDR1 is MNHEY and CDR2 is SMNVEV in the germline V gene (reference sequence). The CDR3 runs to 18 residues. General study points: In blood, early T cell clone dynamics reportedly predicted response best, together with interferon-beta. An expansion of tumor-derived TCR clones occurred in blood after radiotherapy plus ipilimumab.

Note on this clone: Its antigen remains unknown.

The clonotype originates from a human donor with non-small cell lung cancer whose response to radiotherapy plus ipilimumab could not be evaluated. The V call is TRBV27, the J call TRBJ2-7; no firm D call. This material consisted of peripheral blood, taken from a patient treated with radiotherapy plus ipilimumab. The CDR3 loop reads CASSLSRLWRRVSYEQYF. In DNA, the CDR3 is TGTGCCAGCAGTTTATCGAGGCTGTGGCGCCGAGTCTCCTACGAGCAGTACTTC.